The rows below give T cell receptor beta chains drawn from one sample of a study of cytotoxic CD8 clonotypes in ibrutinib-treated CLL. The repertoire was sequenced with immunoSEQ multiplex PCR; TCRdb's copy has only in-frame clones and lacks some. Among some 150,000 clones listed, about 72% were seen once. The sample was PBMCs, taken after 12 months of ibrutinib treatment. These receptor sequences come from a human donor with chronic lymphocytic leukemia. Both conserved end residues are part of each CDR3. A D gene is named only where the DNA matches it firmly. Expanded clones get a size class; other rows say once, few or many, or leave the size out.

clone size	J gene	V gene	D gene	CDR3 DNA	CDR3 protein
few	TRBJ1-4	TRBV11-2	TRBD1	TGTGCCAGCAGCCCTGAAGGGGGCGTAGATGAAAAACTGTTTTTT	CASSPEGGVDEKLFF
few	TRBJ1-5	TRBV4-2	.	TGTGCCAGCAGCCAAGATCGTTGGGCAGGCGGCAATCAGCCCCAGCATTTT	CASSQDRWAGGNQPQHF
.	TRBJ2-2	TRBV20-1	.	TGCAGTGCTCCAGGGGACGGGGAGCTGTTTTTT	CSAPGDGELFF
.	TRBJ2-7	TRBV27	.	TGTGCCAGCAGTTTCGGCCAGTCCTACGAGCAGTACTTC	CASSFGQSYEQYF
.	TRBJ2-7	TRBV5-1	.	TGCGCCAGCAGTACCGGGGGAGACGGTGAGCAGTACTTC	CASSTGGDGEQYF
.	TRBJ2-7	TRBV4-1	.	TGCGCCAGCAGCCACACGGGGGCCACCCCGGACGAGCAGTACTTC	CASSHTGATPDEQYF
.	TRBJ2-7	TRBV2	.	TGTGCCAGCAGTGACCCCAGGGTGAAGCAGTACTTC	CASSDPRVKQYF
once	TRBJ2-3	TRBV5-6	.	TGTGCCAGCAGCTTGTGGAACAGGGTCACAGATACGCAGTATTTT	CASSLWNRVTDTQYF
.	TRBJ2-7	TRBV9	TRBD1	TGTGCCAGCAGCGCCGGGACAGGGACCTACGAGCAGTACTTC	CASSAGTGTYEQYF
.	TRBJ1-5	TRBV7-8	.	TGTGCCAGCAGCTTAGCTAGCAATCAGCCCCAGCATTTT	CASSLASNQPQHF
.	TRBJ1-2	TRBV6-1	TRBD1	TGTGCCAGCGGGACGACAGGGAGCTATGGCTACACCTTC	CASGTTGSYGYTF
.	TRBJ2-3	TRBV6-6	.	TGTGCCAGCAGCTCCCATAGCGGAAATACGCAGTATTTT	CASSSHSGNTQYF
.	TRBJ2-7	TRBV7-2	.	TGTGCCAGCAGCCAAGGGGGACTTGACAGAGACGAGCAGTACTTC	CASSQGGLDRDEQYF
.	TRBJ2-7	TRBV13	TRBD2	TGTGCCAGCAGCTTAGAAAGCGGGGGGCCCTACACCAACGAGCAGTACTTC	CASSLESGGPYTNEQYF
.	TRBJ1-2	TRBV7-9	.	TGTGCCAGCAGCCTCCCCCCCCGATACGATGGCTATGGCTACACCTTC	CASSLPPRYDGYGYTF
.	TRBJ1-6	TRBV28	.	TGTGCCAGCAGTTTTTTGAGGATCAATTCACCCCTCCACTTT	CASSFLRINSPLHF
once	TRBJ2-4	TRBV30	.	TGTGCCTGGAGAAGGGGGGGCGGGTTCGCCAAAAACATTCAGTACTTC	CAWRRGGGFAKNIQYF
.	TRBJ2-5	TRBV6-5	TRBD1	TGTGCCAGCAGTTACTCGGCAGGGGGCCTCGGAGAGACCCAGTACTTC	CASSYSAGGLGETQYF
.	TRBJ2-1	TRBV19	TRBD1	TGTGCCAGTAGGATATCACGGGACAGGGCAGAGCAGTTCTTC	CASRISRDRAEQFF
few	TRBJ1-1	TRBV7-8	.	TGTGCCAGCAGCATCGAAAGGGGGAACACTGAAGCTTTCTTT	CASSIERGNTEAFF
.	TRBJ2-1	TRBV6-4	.	TGTGCCAGCGGACGCTACAATGAGCAGTTCTTC	CASGRYNEQFF
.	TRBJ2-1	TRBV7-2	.	TGTGCCAGCTCCTCCTCTCAGGACTCCTCCTACAATGAGCAGTTCTTC	CASSSSQDSSYNEQFF
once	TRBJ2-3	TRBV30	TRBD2	TGTGCCTGGAGTGTGACTAGCGGGAGTGGGGCAGATACGCAGTATTTT	CAWSVTSGSGADTQYF
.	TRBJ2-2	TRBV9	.	TGTGCCAGCAGCGTAGCAGGGTCGGAGGCCGGGGAGCTGTTTTTT	CASSVAGSEAGELFF
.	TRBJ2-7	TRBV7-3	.	TGTGCCAGCAGCCCCACTAGAACAGGCGAGCAGTACTTC	CASSPTRTGEQYF
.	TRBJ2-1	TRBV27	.	TGTGCCAGCAGTTTATGGGGGACGAGCTCCTACAATGAGCAGTTCTTC	CASSLWGTSSYNEQFF
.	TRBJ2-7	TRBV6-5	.	TGTGCCAGCAGCCCGTTGGTTGGGGAGCAGTACTTC	CASSPLVGEQYF
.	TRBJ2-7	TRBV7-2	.	TGTGCCAGCAGCTCCGACAGCTCCTACGAGCAGTACTTC	CASSSDSSYEQYF
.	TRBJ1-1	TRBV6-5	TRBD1	TGTGCCAGCAGAGCTTCGGGACAGCTGAACACTGAAGCTTTCTTT	CASRASGQLNTEAFF
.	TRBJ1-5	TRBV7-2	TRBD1	TGTGCCAGCAGCTTGGACAGGGGGCGCGATCAGCCCCAGCATTTT	CASSLDRGRDQPQHF
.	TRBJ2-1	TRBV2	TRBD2	TGTGCCAGCAGTTTAGCGGGGGCCAACAATGAGCAGTTCTTC	CASSLAGANNEQFF
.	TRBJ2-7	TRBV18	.	TGTGCCAGCTCACCTAGCCGGGCGAACGAGCAGTACTTC	CASSPSRANEQYF
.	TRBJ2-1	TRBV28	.	TGTGCCAGCAGTCCCCTAGCGCAGAGCTCCTACAATGAGCAGTTCTTC	CASSPLAQSSYNEQFF
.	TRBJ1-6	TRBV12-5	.	TGTGCTAGTGCACCCCGACAGTTCGGCTATAATTCACCCCTCCACTTT	CASAPRQFGYNSPLHF
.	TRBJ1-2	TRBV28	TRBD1	TGTGCCAGCAGTTTTTCAGGGGGTAACTATGGCTACACCTTC	CASSFSGGNYGYTF
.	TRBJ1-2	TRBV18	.	TGTGCCAGCTCAGCGGGGCCCCATTCTTATGGCTACACCTTC	CASSAGPHSYGYTF
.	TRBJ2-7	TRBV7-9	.	TGTGCCAGCAGCTCCACAGGCTACGAGCAGTACTTC	CASSSTGYEQYF
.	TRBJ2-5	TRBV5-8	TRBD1	TGTGCCAGCAGCTTGCTGGGACAGGGGTGGAAGACCCAGTACTTC	CASSLLGQGWKTQYF
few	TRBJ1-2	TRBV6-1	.	TGTGCCAGCATTACAGGACCCGGTTCACCATATGGCTACACCTTC	CASITGPGSPYGYTF
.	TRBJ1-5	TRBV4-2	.	TGTGCCAGCAGCTTCCGACTGGATCAGCCCCAGCATTTT	CASSFRLDQPQHF
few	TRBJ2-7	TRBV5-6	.	TGTGCCAGCAGCTTGACCTACGAGCAGTACTTC	CASSLTYEQYF
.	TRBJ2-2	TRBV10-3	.	TGTGCCATCAGTGAGTCGTGGGACATCACCGGGGAGCTGTTTTTT	CAISESWDITGELFF
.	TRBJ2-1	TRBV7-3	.	TGTGCCAGCAGCTTCGACAGCAACAATGAGCAGTTCTTC	CASSFDSNNEQFF
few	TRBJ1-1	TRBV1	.	TGCACCAGCAGCATGGGTGAAGCTTTCTTT	CTSSMGEAFF
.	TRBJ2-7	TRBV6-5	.	TGTGCCAGCAGTCCGGGCGGGTCGGCCTACGAGCAGTACTTC	CASSPGGSAYEQYF
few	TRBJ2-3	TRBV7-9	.	TGTGCCAGCAGGCCACCGGCGGCAGATACGCAGTATTTT	CASRPPAADTQYF
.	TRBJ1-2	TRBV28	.	TGTGCCAGCAGTTTAGAGGTTATCTATGGCTACACCTTC	CASSLEVIYGYTF
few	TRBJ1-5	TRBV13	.	TGTGCCAGCAGCTTGGGGAGGGAGGGCGGCAATCAGCCCCAGCATTTT	CASSLGREGGNQPQHF
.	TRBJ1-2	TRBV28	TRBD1	TGTGCCAGCAGGCCGGGACAGGTAATCTATGGCTACACCTTC	CASRPGQVIYGYTF
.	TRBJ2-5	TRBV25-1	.	TGTGCCAGCAGTGAACGGAGGACAGCCGGCGAGACCCAGTACTTC	CASSERRTAGETQYF
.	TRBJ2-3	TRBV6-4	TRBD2	TGTGCCAGCAGTGAGGGCGGGAGGGGCACAGATACGCAGTATTTT	CASSEGGRGTDTQYF
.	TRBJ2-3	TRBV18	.	TGTGCCAGCTCACCGCGCCCTAGCGATTGGACAGATACGCAGTATTTT	CASSPRPSDWTDTQYF
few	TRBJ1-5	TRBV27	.	TGTGCCAGCAGTTTATCTCCGGGGCAGCCCCAGCATTTT	CASSLSPGQPQHF
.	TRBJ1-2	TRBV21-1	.	TGTGCCAGCAGCGCGTATTCCAGACAGTTTGCTAACTATGGCTACACCTTC	CASSAYSRQFANYGYTF
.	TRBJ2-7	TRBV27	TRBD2	TGTGCCAGCAGTGAGAGGGAGGGACCCAAGCTCTCCTACGAGCAGTACTTC	CASSEREGPKLSYEQYF
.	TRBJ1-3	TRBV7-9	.	TGTGCCAGCAGCCCAGACATATCTGGAAACACCATATATTTT	CASSPDISGNTIYF
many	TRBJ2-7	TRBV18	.	TGTGCCAGCTCCGCTTCAGTCCACGAGCAGTACTTC	CASSASVHEQYF
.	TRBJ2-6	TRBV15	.	TGTGCCACCAGCAGACCAGTTACCGGGGCCAACGTCCTGACTTTC	CATSRPVTGANVLTF
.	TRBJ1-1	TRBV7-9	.	TGTGCCAGCAGCTCCGAACAGGGTTACACTGAAGCTTTCTTT	CASSSEQGYTEAFF